This TCR beta chain comes out of a study of T cell repertoires in cytomegalovirus infection. Across the study: Both CMV infection and a matching HLA type were indicated by public TCR beta signatures.

Trimming took 2 bases from V and 5 from J; bases not matched to a gene: 11. The CDR3 extends over 16 amino acids. Looked up from germline, CDR1 is SGHTA and CDR2 is FQGNSA. Via MiXCR, TCRdb re-called the reads, giving one row per CDR3 protein. The top ten clones hold 30% to 40% of a sample with under 200,000 distinct CDR3 sequences, under 30% of them seen once. Findings and caveats of the study: CMV carriers with the relevant HLA were identified by cumulative public TCR beta family frequency.

This clonotype was seen a few times. Its antigen remains unknown. V gene TRBV7-2 combines with J gene TRBJ1-2; TRBD1 matches 7 bases. Sequencing was performed on PBMCs. The source of this sequence is a human donor in good health (CMV status not recorded). Some clones in this sample may be carry-over from other donors' samples. Here the CDR3 DNA reads TGTGCCAGCAGCTTAATGACTGGGACAGCTCTTTATGGCTACACCTTC. Its translation is CASSLMTGTALYGYTF.